This TCR beta chain originates from a study of response to subunit inactivated influenza vaccine. Study observations and caveats: The authors suggested that few new T cells are recruited per seasonal influenza vaccination.

V was trimmed by 2 bases and J by 11 bases, leaving 15 bases between them. The germline gives CDR1 DFQATT, CDR2 SNEGSKA (reference sequence). CDR3 length: 12 residues. TCRdb fed the RT-PCR reads into MiXCR, producing one record per CDR3 protein. The sample contains around 650,000 distinct CDR3 sequences, approximately 14% of which appear only once. This clonotype was seen only a few times. Its antigen is currently unknown. The genes are TRBV20-1 and TRBJ1-1; D not certain. Material: PBMCs from blood, obtained roughly 13 days after vaccination. The origin of this receptor is a man aged 45-60 years who received an inactivated influenza vaccine. The CDR3 reads CSARRSGTKAFF. The CDR3 DNA sequence: TGCAGTGCTAGAAGAAGTGGTACTAAGGCTTTCTTT.